This T cell receptor beta chain was profiled in a study of blood T cell repertoires in COVID-19. The overall study: Sources were T cells, B-cell-depleted T cells, or PBMCs; the material itself was cDNA or gDNA.

Under the authors' procedure: Estimates of nucleated cell counts were drawn from the amplification of reference gene primers. Sequenced by immunoSEQ multiplex PCR; TCRdb stores in-frame clones only, minus some. V, J and clone size derive from that table, while D and trimming were established from the DNA sequence. The sample carries about 330,000 clones, about 82% recorded once. V was pared by 5 bases and J by 0 bases, with 10 bases between. CDR1 and CDR2 from the germline V gene are SGHAT and FQNNGV. The CDR3 is made up of 14 amino acids. The chain combines TRBV11-2 with TRBJ1-1; D not certain. This clonotype was obtained from a woman in her forties or fifties with acute or convalescent COVID-19. Material for sequencing was peripheral blood. This CDR3 is CASSLTQMNTEAFF. CDR3 DNA sequence: TGTGCCAGCAGCCTTACCCAGATGAACACTGAAGCTTTCTTT.